This T cell receptor beta chain originates from a study of blood T cell repertoires in COVID-19. Study summary: Samples of COVID-19 (acute and convalescent) were obtained from the United States, Italy and Spain. In each case, the material was cDNA or gDNA derived from T cells, B-cell-depleted T cells, or PBMCs.

From germline, CDR1 is MGHDK and CDR2 SYGVNS. Trimming removed 4 bases from V and 8 bases from J, with 14 bases in between. There are 13 residues in the CDR3. As originally analysed: Researchers report that nucleated cell counts were estimated from reference gene primer amplification. Sequencing used immunoSEQ multiplex PCR; TCRdb keeps in-frame clones, though not all of them. The V and J calls and clone size were taken over from that table, and D and trimming were inferred from the DNA. The sample has around 250,000 clones, 89% seen once; the top ten hold about 4.5%. J is TRBJ1-1 and V is TRBV25-1; TRBD1 might be the D (6 bases). The TCR sequence derives from a woman in her 40s who had recovered from COVID-19. Sequences were obtained from peripheral blood. The CDR3 nucleotides read TGTGCCAGCAGTGGAACAACAGGGCTAGAAGCTTTCTTT. Encoded protein: CASSGTTGLEAFF.